This TCR beta chain came from a study of cytomegalovirus exposure and HLA in healthy donors. Overall study: Inside one of the first data releases sat around 86 million unique TCRs taken from HLA-typed donors.

Study-level findings and limits: A missense variant in DCLRE1C was later tied to TCR beta V- and J-gene trimming. Later work associated more than 15,000 TCR beta sequences with HLA alleles at 0.05 false discovery rate. The study listed approximately 160 cytomegalovirus-associated TCR beta chains.

This PCR relied on a set of 60 Vbeta primers and 13 Jbeta primers. Clones were sequenced by immunoSEQ multiplex PCR, and TCRdb holds only the in-frame ones, with some missing. This sample has about 150,000 clones, with around 74% found just once. For this clone: The target antigen is unknown.

The ends lost 4 bases at V and 0 bases at J; junction bases unmatched: 8. The CDR3 runs 18 residues. The germline gives CDR1 WSHSY, CDR2 SAAADI. The sequence came from a man aged 45-65 years in good health and CMV-seropositive. The sequenced material came from PBMCs. The V and J genes are TRBV10-2 and TRBJ2-7; TRBD2 matches 14 bases. In DNA, the CDR3 is TGCGCCAGCAGTGCCCCCGGGACTAGCGGGAGTTTCTCCTACGAGCAGTACTTC. Amino acid sequence: CASSAPGTSGSFSYEQYF.